This paragraph covers one T cell receptor beta chain sequence. The data are from a study of identical twins. TCRdb reprocessed the 5' RACE reads with MiXCR, giving one entry per CDR3 protein. The sample includes approximately 190,000 distinct CDR3 sequences, approximately 16% of them seen just once. The length of the CDR3 is 15 residues. V was cut by 4 bases and J by 1 base, with 14 bases left in between. Looked up from germline, CDR1 is SGHRS and CDR2 is YFSETQ. These same records also appear under a second study, on T cells expressing NK-cell markers.

The TCR sequence derives from a woman aged 18-29 years in good health. The sample consisted of CD8+ T cells sorted from blood. The genes are TRBV5-1 and TRBJ1-1; D perhaps matches TRBD1 (5 bases). The CDR3 sequence: CASSPRGGTNTEAFF. In DNA form, the CDR3 reads TGCGCCAGCAGCCCTCGTGGTGGGACGAACACTGAAGCTTTCTTT.